These T cell receptor beta chains were read from a single sample in a study of PD-L1 blockade in urothelial cancer. The repertoire was sequenced with immunoSEQ multiplex PCR; TCRdb's copy has only in-frame clones and lacks some. This sample has 60,000 or so clones, with approximately 80% found just once. Sequencing used PBMCs, obtained around atezolizumab (anti-PD-L1) treatment. The receptors were gathered from a man aged 70-80 years with urothelial cancer. Both conserved end residues are part of each CDR3.

>TRBV4-1
CASSQYTGGMNTEAFF
>TRBV27
CASTHQNTEAFF
>TRBV11-2
CASSSAPTIADEQFF
>TRBV5-6
CASSDSTLSSTDTQYF
>TRBV29-1
CSAQGDLNYGYTF
>TRBV7-7
CASSLGGSYNEQFF
>TRBV5-5
CASSLLQGLSQPQHF
>TRBV2
CASSEATGFYGYTF
>TRBV6-1
CASRTRSNQPQHF
>TRBV19
CASSSTATILYGYTF
>TRBV27
CASSLSGGATDTQYF
>TRBV7-6
CASSSFTSGQETQYF
>TRBV2
CASSEATGLAAYNEQFF
>TRBV28
CASSLGQVNQPQHF
>TRBV14
CASSQDRGLLAYNEQFF
>TRBV5-1
CASSLDRGETQYF
>TRBV5-6
CASSGTGEIGEQYF
>TRBV29-1
CSYLAGGSEQYF
>TRBV19
CASSSGPSGYNEQFF
>TRBV19
CASSIGQGMGETQYF
>TRBV21-1
CASSLGAPQETQYF
>TRBV2
CATQGIATNEKLFF
>TRBV18
CASSPRSRNYGYTF
>TRBV6-1
CASRGDRRVKAEQFF
>TRBV27
CASSPRQGARQPQHF
>TRBV6-5
CASRQNRGPIEAFF
>TRBV7-8
CASSLARPGLAGETNEQFF
>TRBV6-1
CASSDRSSGKPFGTQYF
>TRBV4-1
CASSQPTGDTEAFF
>TRBV6-5
CASRRRLAGGEQFF
>TRBV5-1
CASSFGVQETQYF
>TRBV6-6
CASSPPQYSNQPQHF
>TRBV5-1
CASKVAGGNEQFF
>TRBV13
CASSLPSGVDEQFF
>TRBV28
CASSNRPGTGSYYEQYF
>TRBV6-5
CASNAPSGIGEQYF
>TRBV12-5
CASGLVLTSGRDYNEQFF
>TRBV5-1
CASSLESPSGTDTQYF
>TRBV4-1
CASSQDGGGTYEQYF
>TRBV19
CASSTRQAEKLFF
>TRBV10-2
CASSESLLQMNTEAFF
>TRBV9
CASSVGGVGWGEQYF